These 24 T cell receptor beta chains originate from one sample sequenced in a study of T cells in localized non-small cell lung cancer (dated by TCRdb to the early 2020s). The library came from the immunoSEQ multiplex PCR assay. TCRdb re-hosts the immuneACCESS table, in-frame sequences only. Its copies lack some clones; in the studies checked, an unresolved V gene accounts for under half of them, and the cause for the rest is not known. The sample table shows around 2,400 clones, and roughly 25% are seen once. The top ten clonotypes cover about 7.2% of the sample. Specimen: lung tumor tissue, collected before any cancer treatment. The receptors come from a man aged 35-69 years with stage III lung adenocarcinoma.

The J gene is TRBJ2-2, the V gene TRBV18; no firm D call. CDR1 is KGHSH and CDR2 is LQKENI in the germline V gene. V lost 3 bases and J 4 bases, leaving 6 bases between the germline ends. This CDR3 has 13 residues. This CDR3 reads CASSPKVTGELFF. CDR3 coding DNA: TGTGCCAGCTCACCCAAGGTCACCGGGGAGCTGTTTTTT.

This clone was picked up a small number of times. V usage is TRBV15 and J usage is TRBJ1-4; D ambiguous. Per the germline V gene, CDR1 is LNHNV and CDR2 is YYDKDF (reference sequence). Trimming removed 0 bases at V and 0 bases at J, with 8 bases between. The CDR3 has 16 residues. CDR3 region: CATSRDKAATNEKLFF. The CDR3 region has the DNA TGTGCCACCAGCAGAGATAAGGCAGCAACTAATGAAAAACTGTTTTTT.

CDR3 coding DNA: TGCAGCGTTAAGGAGGCAGGGTTATACGAGCAGTACTTC. Its protein is CSVKEAGLYEQYF. The chain carries TRBV29-1 and TRBJ2-7, with D tentatively TRBD1 or TRBD2 (5 bases each). CDR3 size: 13 residues. The germline V gene has CDR1 SQVTM and CDR2 ANQGSEA. V shed 5 bases and J shed 4 bases, with 15 bases lying between them.

By share of the sample, this clone is medium-sized (0.01 to 0.1%). CDR3 sequence reads: CASSLIASGTNEQFF. In DNA form, the CDR3 reads TGTGCCAGCAGCTTAATTGCTAGCGGGACCAATGAGCAGTTCTTC. This chain links TRBV11-3 with TRBJ2-1, with 9 positions matching TRBD2. Germline CDR1 and CDR2: SGHNT and YENEEA. V trimming: 2 bases; J trimming: 6 bases; junction bases outside the gene matches: 5. The length of the CDR3 is 15 residues.

The chain joins TRBV30 to TRBJ1-1; possible D gene TRBD1, 5 bases. The germline V and J ends were trimmed by 1 base and 6 bases, with 12 bases remaining between them. The CDR3 is made up of 13 amino acids. Germline lookup yields CDR1 GTSNPN and CDR2 SVGIG (reference sequence). The CDR3 sequence is CAWSAQTGSEAFF. DNA of the CDR3: TGTGCCTGGAGTGCCCAAACAGGTTCTGAAGCTTTCTTT.

The chain employs TRBV6-8 and TRBJ2-7, with unresolved D. The CDR3 is 13 residues long. V was pared by 10 bases and J by 0 bases, with 13 bases between. CDR1 is MNHGY, CDR2 SAAAGT, per germline. CDR3 nucleotide sequence: TGTGCCACCATGCGAGGCTACTCCTACGAGCAGTACTTC. Its protein product is CATMRGYSYEQYF.

This chain links TRBV6-8 with TRBJ2-7; the D gene is possibly TRBD1 (6 bases). V dropped 5 bases and J dropped 0 bases, with 14 bases sitting between them. The V gene's germline CDR1 is MNHGY and CDR2 SAAAGT. This CDR3 comprises 15 residues. Here the CDR3 DNA reads TGTGCCAGCAGTAAAGACAGGCCCAGCTCCTACGAGCAGTACTTC. Its protein product is CASSKDRPSSYEQYF.

The chain links TRBV11-3 to TRBJ2-7, with unresolved D. V lost 1 base and J lost 4, with 11 bases in between. The germline V gene has CDR1 SGHNT and CDR2 YENEEA. This CDR3 is 14 amino acids long. The CDR3 DNA sequence: TGTGCCAGCAGCTTAGGTGCCCAGACATACGAGCAGTACTTC. Translated: CASSLGAQTYEQYF. The entire variable domain, with the rest obtained from reference TRBV11-3 and TRBJ2-7, is as follows: EAGVVQSPRYKIIEKKQPVAFWCNPISGHNTLYWYLQNLGQGPELLIRYENEEAVDDSQLPKDRFSAERLKGVDSTLKIQPAELGDSAVYLCASSLGAQTYEQYFGPGTRLTVT.

In this sample, this clone is medium-sized. Different DNA sequences within this sample yield the same CDR3. In DNA, the CDR3 is TGTGCCAGCAGCTTAACGGGGTCTTTCACTGAAGCTTTCTTT. This translates into CASSLTGSFTEAFF. V gene TRBV11-3 combines with J gene TRBJ1-1; D unclear. Looked up from germline, CDR1 is SGHNT and CDR2 is YENEEA. The CDR3 has 14 amino acids. V lost 2 bases and J 4 bases, leaving 11 bases between the germline ends. Together with reference TRBV11-3 and TRBJ1-1, the CDR3 gives the full variable domain: EAGVVQSPRYKIIEKKQPVAFWCNPISGHNTLYWYLQNLGQGPELLIRYENEEAVDDSQLPKDRFSAERLKGVDSTLKIQPAELGDSAVYLCASSLTGSFTEAFFGQGTRLTVV.

This clone was picked up a small number of times. The rearrangement links TRBV6-8 to TRBJ2-1; TRBD2 matches 9 bases. CDR3 length: 14 amino acids. CDR1 is MNHGY and CDR2 is SAAAGT in the germline V gene. Unmatched junction bases numbered 9, after V lost 7 bases and J lost 8 bases. The CDR3 DNA reads as TGTGCCAGCAAGTTGGCTAGCGGGATGGATGAGCAGTTCTTC. As protein: CASKLASGMDEQFF.

In DNA, the CDR3 is TGCAGCGTTGAAGTTTGGGACAGGGTAACTGCCGAGCAGTACTTC. It specifies CSVEVWDRVTAEQYF. This sequence joins TRBV29-1 and TRBJ2-7; 9 nucleotides agree with TRBD1. Germline V lookup: CDR1 SQVTM, CDR2 ANQGSEA. Trimming at V came to 1 base and at J to 6 bases, leaving 10 bases not matched to a gene. This CDR3 is 15 amino acids long.

This clone was counted between two and nine times. The chain couples TRBV29-1 to TRBJ2-1; unclear D gene. Trimming stripped 0 bases from V and 0 bases from J, with 12 bases between. CDR1 SQVTM and CDR2 ANQGSEA come from the germline V gene. CDR3 length equals 16 residues. The CDR3 here is CSVEDPGRSSYNEQFF. The CDR3 DNA reads TGCAGCGTTGAAGATCCGGGCAGGAGCTCCTACAATGAGCAGTTCTTC.

This clone appeared a few times. V usage is TRBV9 and J usage is TRBJ2-1; no clear D. The ends were cut back, 5 bases at V and 0 bases at J, with 15 bases in the middle. In germline, CDR1 is SGDLS, CDR2 YYNGEE. This CDR3 is built from 16 residues. DNA for the CDR3: TGTGCCAGCAGTGCCCCTGGAGATATCTCCTACAATGAGCAGTTCTTC. Translated: CASSAPGDISYNEQFF.

This clone was seen a handful of times. The chain combines TRBV28 with TRBJ2-7; D is possibly TRBD2 (5 bases). Germline V gene sequence: CDR1 MDHEN, CDR2 SYDVKM. Trimming shortened V by 6 bases and J by 0 bases, and 21 bases separated the two germline ends. CDR3 length: 17 amino acids. The chain's CDR3 is CASSSPGFGLSSYEQYF. In DNA, the CDR3 is TGTGCCAGCAGCTCCCCGGGGTTTGGCTTAAGCTCCTACGAGCAGTACTTC.

This chain connects TRBV30 to TRBJ1-1, with a weak D call TRBD1 (6 bases). The CDR3 length is 14 residues. Germline CDR1 reads GTSNPN; CDR2 reads SVGIG (reference sequence). Trimming stripped 4 bases from V and 6 bases from J, with 18 bases between. The CDR3 DNA is TGTGCCTGGACCCGTAGACAGGAGGTAGCTGAAGCTTTCTTT. Translated, it gives CAWTRRQEVAEAFF. Full variable domain (missing parts from reference TRBV30 and TRBJ1-1): SQTIHQWPATLVQPVGSPLSLECTVEGTSNPNLYWYRQAAGRGLQLLFYSVGIGQISSEVPQNLSASRPQDRQFILSSKKLLLSDSGFYLCAWTRRQEVAEAFFGQGTRLTVV.

V gene TRBV5-1 combines with J gene TRBJ2-1, with D possibly being TRBD1 or TRBD2 (5 bases each). The germline CDR1 and CDR2 sequences are SGHRS and YFSETQ. Deletions cut 4 bases from V and 0 bases from J, with 11 bases between. The CDR3 totals 15 residues. The CDR3 coding sequence is TGCGCCAGCAGCCCTGGTGGGACCTCCTACAATGAGCAGTTCTTC. Residues: CASSPGGTSYNEQFF. Full variable domain (outside the CDR3, taken from reference TRBV5-1 and TRBJ2-1): KAGVTQTPRYLIKTRGQQVTLSCSPISGHRSVSWYQQTPGQGLQFLFEYFSETQRNKGNFPGRFSGRQFSNSRSEMNVSTLELGDSALYLCASSPGGTSYNEQFFGPGTRLTVL.

This clone was counted only a few times. The chain uses TRBV5-8 and TRBJ1-1; the D is unclear. The V gene lost 2 bases and the J gene lost 4 bases, with 9 bases spanning the gap. The CDR3 totals 13 residues. Germline CDR1 SGHTS, CDR2 YDEGEE. CDR3 DNA: TGTGCCAGCAGCTTCGCCCGGGGCACTGAAGCTTTCTTT. Protein sequence: CASSFARGTEAFF.

This clone was recorded a few times. V usage is TRBV6-8 and J usage is TRBJ2-7; TRBD2 aligns across 11 bases. Trimming took 6 bases from V and 4 from J; bases not matched to a gene: 5. CDR3 size: 14 residues. Germline V lookup: CDR1 MNHGY, CDR2 SAAAGT. This chain's CDR3 is CASRETSGAYEQYF. Written as DNA, the CDR3 is TGTGCCAGCAGAGAGACTAGCGGGGCTTACGAGCAGTACTTC.

A few counts support this clone. The genes are TRBV19 and TRBJ2-7; 8 bases are shared with TRBD1. V lost 5 bases to trimming and J lost 4 bases; unmatched junction nucleotides: 4. Germline CDR1 reads LNHDA; CDR2 reads SQIVND (reference sequence). This CDR3 is 13 amino acids long. CDR3 sequence (DNA): TGTGCCAGTAGTGTGGACAGGGCGTACGAGCAGTACTTC. The encoded protein is CASSVDRAYEQYF.

This clone was picked up a small number of times. The V and J genes are TRBV4-1 and TRBJ1-5; D gene ambiguous. Germline lookup yields CDR1 MGHRA and CDR2 YSYEKL. Between the trimmed V and J ends, which lost 1 base and 0 bases, there was a span of 7 bases. The CDR3 contains 15 residues. In DNA, the CDR3 is TGCGCCAGCAGCCAAGGGTTCTATAGCAATCAGCCCCAGCATTTT. This codes for CASSQGFYSNQPQHF.

In its sample, this clone ranks as large. The rearrangement joins TRBV11-3 to TRBJ1-1; 7 bases map to TRBD1. Germline lookup yields CDR1 SGHNT and CDR2 YENEEA. V gave up 3 bases and J gave up 5 bases; unmatched junction bases: 6. This CDR3 has 14 amino acids. The CDR3 nucleotides read TGTGCCAGCAGCTTGGTCCAGGGGGGGACTGAAGCTTTCTTT. Its translation: CASSLVQGGTEAFF.

This clone was picked up a small number of times. The chain joins TRBV11-3 to TRBJ1-6; D perhaps matches TRBD1 (5 bases). Germline V gives CDR1 SGHNT, CDR2 YENEEA. V lost 5 bases and J 8 bases, leaving 16 bases between the germline ends. CDR3 length equals 15 residues. This chain's CDR3 is CASSPSGPLDSPLHF. The DNA for the CDR3 is TGTGCCAGCAGCCCATCGGGACCTTTGGATTCACCCCTCCACTTT. Combining the CDR3 with reference TRBV11-3 and TRBJ1-6 gives the whole variable domain EAGVVQSPRYKIIEKKQPVAFWCNPISGHNTLYWYLQNLGQGPELLIRYENEEAVDDSQLPKDRFSAERLKGVDSTLKIQPAELGDSAVYLCASSPSGPLDSPLHFGNGTRLTVT.

This clone was seen more than once but under ten times. The chain has TRBV9 and TRBJ2-7; D might be TRBD1 (6 bases). V lost 0 bases to trimming and J lost 5 bases, with 6 bases between them. This CDR3 region has 12 residues. CDR1 is SGDLS and CDR2 is YYNGEE in the germline V gene. The CDR3 here is CASSVGDNEQYF. CDR3 nucleotides: TGTGCCAGCAGCGTAGGGGACAACGAGCAGTACTTC.

This clone has more than one count but fewer than ten. The rearrangement uses TRBV19 and TRBJ2-7; tentatively, D is TRBD1 or TRBD2 (5 bases each). Germline V gene sequence: CDR1 LNHDA, CDR2 SQIVND (reference sequence). The CDR3 is made up of 12 amino acids. V lost 8 bases to trimming and J lost 2 bases, with 10 bases between them. The chain's CDR3 is CASSGTAYEQYF. As DNA, the CDR3 is TGTGCCAGTTCCGGGACCGCCTACGAGCAGTACTTC. Variable domain in full (rest from reference TRBV19 and TRBJ2-7): DGGITQSPKYLFRKEGQNVTLSCEQNLNHDAMYWYRQDPGQGLRLIYYSQIVNDFQKGDIAEGYSVSREKKESFPLTVTSAQKNPTAFYLCASSGTAYEQYFGPGTRLTVT.